The rows below give T cell receptor beta chains drawn from one sample of a study of cytotoxic CD8 clonotypes in ibrutinib-treated CLL. Only in-frame clones appear in the TCRdb table, and some are missing; sequencing was by immunoSEQ multiplex PCR. This sample has more than 200,000 clones, with roughly 70% found just once. This sample comprised PBMCs, obtained after 24 months of ibrutinib treatment. All receptors derive from a human donor with chronic lymphocytic leukemia. CDR3s include the opening cysteine and the closing phenylalanine or tryptophan. The D gene is left open where the match is weak. Clone size is shown for a subset of rows, as once, few, many or a class of expanded clone.

CDR3 DNA	CDR3 protein	V gene	J gene	clone size	D gene
TGCAGTGCTGCGATGAAAGAGACCCAGTACTTC	CSAAMKETQYF	TRBV20-1	TRBJ2-5	NA	NA
TGTGCCAGCAGTTTAACCGGGACAGGTGGTAACTATGGCTACACCTTC	CASSLTGTGGNYGYTF	TRBV28	TRBJ1-2	NA	TRBD1
TGTGCCAGCAGAGGCGGAAGAGAGCCCCAGCATTTT	CASRGGREPQHF	TRBV6-6	TRBJ1-5	NA	NA
TGTGCCAGCAGGACTATGGGTCCTGGCGAGCAGTACTTC	CASRTMGPGEQYF	TRBV2	TRBJ2-7	NA	NA
TGTGCCAGCAGCCTAAGGGCAGTGACAGGGGCCTACGAGCAGTACTTC	CASSLRAVTGAYEQYF	TRBV7-3	TRBJ2-7	NA	TRBD1
TGTGCCAGCAGCGCCCTACTACCGGACAATGAGCAGTTCTTC	CASSALLPDNEQFF	TRBV9	TRBJ2-1	NA	NA
TGTGCCAGCAGCCGCAAGGGGACTAGCGCAGATACGCAGTATTTT	CASSRKGTSADTQYF	TRBV5-4	TRBJ2-3	once	TRBD2
TGTGCCAGCAGTACCTCTACGGGGGGAGAGACCCAGTACTTC	CASSTSTGGETQYF	TRBV28	TRBJ2-5	NA	TRBD2
TGCAGCGTAGGCAGGAGCTCCTACGAGCAGTACTTC	CSVGRSSYEQYF	TRBV29-1	TRBJ2-7	NA	NA
TGTGCCAGCAGCTCATCAGGGGGGGCGCCAGAAAAACTGTTTTTT	CASSSSGGAPEKLFF	TRBV4-2	TRBJ1-4	NA	TRBD1
TGTGCCAGCACCCCGGGACTTATGTCCGCCGGGGAGCTGTTTTTT	CASTPGLMSAGELFF	TRBV27	TRBJ2-2	NA	NA
TGTGCCAGCAGGCCTGACAGGACTCTTAGCAATCAGCCCCAGCATTTT	CASRPDRTLSNQPQHF	TRBV27	TRBJ1-5	NA	NA
TGTGCCAGCAGTGGTCCATCGCACTATGGCTACACCTTC	CASSGPSHYGYTF	TRBV6-1	TRBJ1-2	NA	NA
TGCGCCAGCAGCTATACCGGGACTAGTGAAACCTACGAGCAGTACTTC	CASSYTGTSETYEQYF	TRBV5-1	TRBJ2-7	NA	TRBD2